This is a list of T cell receptor beta chains from one sample in a study of cytomegalovirus exposure and HLA in healthy donors. Here immunoSEQ multiplex PCR was the method, and the copy in TCRdb shows in-frame clones only, minus some. The sample consists of some 150,000 clones, about two thirds of them appearing once. The sequencing sample was made of PBMCs. The receptors come from a woman aged 55-69 years in good health and CMV-seropositive. The CDR3 runs from the conserved cysteine through the conserved F or W. A D gene is named only where the DNA matches it firmly. Expanded clones get a size class; other rows say once, few or many, or leave the size out.

>NA|TRBJ1-1|TRBV10-3|NA
CAISESFLNTEAFF
TGTGCCATCAGTGAGTCCTTCCTGAACACTGAAGCTTTCTTT
>NA|TRBJ2-7|TRBV5-6|NA
CASRSTGTYEQYF
TGTGCCAGCAGATCTACAGGCACCTACGAGCAGTACTTC
>TRBD2|TRBJ2-1|TRBV4-2|NA
CASSQEASGRVGEQFF
TGTGCCAGCAGCCAAGAGGCTAGCGGGAGGGTTGGTGAGCAGTTCTTC
>NA|TRBJ1-1|TRBV30|NA
CAWTLGLNTEAFF
TGTGCCTGGACATTGGGGCTGAACACTGAAGCTTTCTTT
>NA|TRBJ2-7|TRBV7-3|once
CASSPQTGEEQYF
TGTGCCAGCAGCCCCCAGACAGGAGAGGAGCAGTACTTC
>TRBD2|TRBJ2-4|TRBV6-6|NA
CASSTSGKAKNIQYF
TGTGCCAGCAGCACTAGCGGGAAAGCCAAAAACATTCAGTACTTC
>NA|TRBJ1-5|TRBV18|few
CASSASTGQGQPQHF
TGTGCCAGCTCAGCGAGCACAGGGCAGGGTCAGCCCCAGCATTTT
>NA|TRBJ2-7|TRBV5-6|once
CASSGAGSYEQYF
TGTGCCAGCAGCGGAGCGGGCTCCTACGAGCAGTACTTC
>NA|TRBJ1-1|TRBV28|NA
CASSLVGDTEAFF
TGTGCCAGCAGTTTAGTAGGAGACACTGAAGCTTTCTTT
>NA|TRBJ2-1|TRBV28|NA
CASSSGGSYNEQFF
TGTGCCAGCAGCTCAGGGGGGTCCTACAATGAGCAGTTCTTC
>NA|TRBJ1-2|TRBV25-1|few
CASRGGTGPGGYTF
TGTGCCAGCCGGGGGGGGACGGGGCCGGGTGGCTACACCTTC
>NA|TRBJ2-4|TRBV6-5|NA
CASSSRDSKNIQYF
TGTGCCAGCAGTTCGAGGGATTCCAAAAACATTCAGTACTTC
>NA|TRBJ1-4|TRBV5-1|NA
CASSAQGVNEKLFF
TGCGCCAGCAGCGCACAGGGAGTTAATGAAAAACTGTTTTTT
>TRBD1|TRBJ2-7|TRBV28|few
CASRDRVGEQYF
TGTGCCAGCAGGGACAGGGTCGGCGAGCAGTACTTC
>NA|TRBJ1-1|TRBV16|NA
CASSRGGTEAFF
TGTGCCAGCAGCCGGGGAGGCACTGAAGCTTTCTTT
>NA|TRBJ1-1|TRBV28|NA
CASRLDGGPTEAFF
TGTGCCAGCAGGCTGGACGGGGGGCCCACTGAAGCTTTCTTT
>TRBD1|TRBJ2-3|TRBV28|once
CASSSPALDRANTDTQYF
TGTGCCAGCAGTTCCCCCGCCCTGGACAGGGCGAACACAGATACGCAGTATTTT
>NA|TRBJ2-7|TRBV7-9|once
CASSFDSAYEQYF
TGTGCCAGCAGCTTCGACAGCGCCTACGAGCAGTACTTC
>NA|TRBJ1-2|TRBV28|few
CASSLVFGTYGYTF
TGTGCCAGCAGTTTAGTATTCGGGACATATGGCTACACCTTC
>TRBD1|TRBJ2-7|TRBV6-6|NA
CASSDRVYEQYF
TGTGCCAGCAGTGACAGGGTATACGAGCAGTACTTC
>NA|TRBJ2-1|TRBV7-2|NA
CASSLEQGYEQFF
TGTGCCAGCAGCTTAGAACAGGGCTATGAGCAGTTCTTC
>TRBD2|TRBJ2-2|TRBV5-1|NA
CASSPSGVAGELFF
TGCGCCAGCAGCCCCAGCGGGGTGGCCGGGGAGCTGTTTTTT
>NA|TRBJ1-2|TRBV10-3|NA
CAISSGDGYTF
TGTGCCATCAGTTCGGGGGATGGCTACACCTTC
>NA|TRBJ1-1|TRBV14|few
CASSPRTLNTEAFF
TGTGCCAGCAGTCCTCGGACATTGAACACTGAAGCTTTCTTT
>NA|TRBJ2-7|TRBV27|NA
CASSLSWAGDYEQYF
TGTGCCAGCAGTTTATCGTGGGCAGGGGACTACGAGCAGTACTTC
>TRBD1|TRBJ2-3|TRBV5-6|NA
CASSLRPGGRTDTQYF
TGTGCCAGCAGCTTGCGGCCAGGGGGACGCACAGATACGCAGTATTTT
>NA|TRBJ1-1|TRBV10-2|NA
CASSDAFPDTEAFF
TGCGCCAGCAGTGACGCCTTCCCGGACACTGAAGCTTTCTTT
>TRBD1|TRBJ2-5|TRBV2|NA
CASTWTGVGQTQYF
TGTGCCAGCACCTGGACAGGGGTCGGACAGACCCAGTACTTC
>NA|TRBJ1-2|TRBV6-5|NA
CASSLLPGYGYTF
TGTGCCAGCAGTTTGCTCCCGGGGTATGGCTACACCTTC
>NA|TRBJ1-2|TRBV13|NA
CASSSTQGSSGYTF
TGTGCCAGCAGCTCAACCCAGGGCTCAAGTGGCTACACCTTC
>TRBD1|TRBJ1-2|TRBV14|once
CASSQTGRGLSGANYGYTF
TGTGCCAGCAGCCAAACGGGCAGGGGGCTTAGTGGAGCTAACTATGGCTACACCTTC
>NA|TRBJ1-2|TRBV7-2|NA
CASRNPTELYGYTF
TGTGCCAGCAGAAACCCGACAGAACTCTATGGCTACACCTTC
>NA|TRBJ1-1|TRBV18|NA
CASSPYTGKSHTEAFF
TGTGCCAGCTCACCGTATACAGGGAAATCGCACACTGAAGCTTTCTTT
>NA|TRBJ2-7|TRBV5-6|few
CASSLSAAYNYGQYF
TGTGCCAGCAGCTTGAGTGCGGCCTACAACTACGGGCAGTACTTC
>NA|TRBJ1-2|TRBV10-3|few
CAISESLRGSYGYTF
TGTGCCATCAGTGAGAGCCTCAGGGGTTCATATGGCTACACCTTC
>NA|TRBJ2-2|TRBV2|NA
CASQSQANTGELFF
TGTGCCAGCCAGTCCCAGGCGAACACCGGGGAGCTGTTTTTT
>TRBD2|TRBJ2-3|TRBV11-2|NA
CASSLGGSALGDTQYF
TGTGCCAGCAGCTTAGGCGGGAGCGCTCTAGGAGATACGCAGTATTTT
>TRBD1|TRBJ1-5|TRBV25-1|once
CASSETGRYQPQHF
TGTGCCAGCAGTGAGACAGGGAGGTACCAGCCCCAGCATTTT
>NA|TRBJ2-1|TRBV5-1|NA
CASSPGREGSNEQFF
TGCGCCAGCAGCCCGGGGCGGGAAGGGTCCAATGAGCAGTTCTTC
>NA|TRBJ1-5|TRBV18|NA
CASSAQGTSNQPQHF
TGTGCCAGCTCAGCTCAGGGGACTAGCAATCAGCCCCAGCATTTT
>NA|TRBJ1-2|TRBV7-9|once
CASSLVGFSYGYTF
TGTGCCAGCAGCTTAGTGGGCTTTAGCTATGGCTACACCTTC
>TRBD2|TRBJ2-5|TRBV5-1|NA
CASSLTSSGEETQYF
TGCGCCAGCAGCCTAACCTCTAGCGGGGAAGAGACCCAGTACTTC
>NA|TRBJ2-1|TRBV7-2|NA
CASSLEGGTNEQFF
TGTGCCAGCAGCTTAGAAGGAGGGACCAATGAGCAGTTCTTC
>NA|TRBJ2-3|TRBV6-5|NA
CASSYMGAITDTQYF
TGTGCCAGCAGTTACATGGGGGCCATCACAGATACGCAGTATTTT
>TRBD1|TRBJ1-3|TRBV6-6|NA
CASSPGQGDSGNTIYF
TGTGCCAGCAGCCCAGGACAGGGAGACTCTGGAAACACCATATATTTT
>TRBD1|TRBJ2-1|TRBV2|NA
CASSSTGGDEQFF
TGTGCCAGCAGTTCTACAGGGGGCGATGAGCAGTTCTTC